The following is a T cell receptor beta chain sequence with its context. Its cognate antigen is unknown. The source of the sample is a study of cytomegalovirus exposure and HLA in healthy donors. Whole-study findings and limits: Altogether, 150 to 200 TCR beta chains were recorded as cytomegalovirus-associated. The dataset shows that most TCR sequences were rare, while some public TCRs occurred in many donors. The presence/absence work took it that sequencing depth was about the same across donors.

The CDR3 has 14 amino acids. The germline V gene has CDR1 MNHEY and CDR2 SVGAGI. Between the trimmed V and J ends, which lost 6 bases and 5 bases, there was a span of 14 bases. The study ran its PCR with 60 Vbeta and 13 Jbeta primers. The method was immunoSEQ multiplex PCR; TCRdb's version includes in-frame clones alone and lacks a portion of them. The sample yields 120,000 or so clones, roughly 72% seen once. Sequencing was done on a sample of PBMCs. V is TRBV6-5 and J is TRBJ1-5, with D tentatively TRBD1 (5 bases). The sequence was obtained from a woman in her forties or fifties in good health and CMV-seropositive. CDR3 sequence: CASSPRGPDQPQHF. The CDR3 DNA is TGTGCCAGCAGCCCGCGGGGACCCGATCAGCCCCAGCATTTT.